The source of this TCR beta chain is a study of shared clonotypes between healthy human individuals. Whole-study results and caveats: Rarefaction curves obtained for sorted subsets showed sequencing incomplete despite large depth. Limited genetic and exposure-history diversity came from having few donors. Naive CD4 clonotypes were shared across a few donors at 4.5% to 6.5%.

Using immunoSEQ multiplex PCR, the repertoire was profiled, and TCRdb retains in-frame clones only, with some absent. Of about 79,000 clones detected, about 63% appear once; the ten largest clones hold about 51%. This CDR3 has 13 residues. Trimming removed 5 bases at V and 3 bases at J, with 10 bases between. The germline gives CDR1 MNHEY, CDR2 SVGAGI. This clone showed up just a few times. The antigen remains unidentified. The V call is TRBV6-5, the J call TRBJ2-5; D is perhaps TRBD1 (5 bases). The sample taken for sequencing was memory CD8+ T cells sorted from blood. Subset described: CD45RO+ cells pooled with CCR7-negative TemRA cells. This TCR was sampled from a man aged 30-40 years in good health. CDR3 DNA sequence: TGTGCCAGCAGTCGGGTACAGGAAGAGACCCAGTACTTC. The encoded protein is CASSRVQEETQYF.